These 28 T cell receptor beta chains share one sample of origin, sequenced in a study of patients and donors after allogeneic stem cell transplantation. In TCRdb, the RT-PCR reads were re-called with MiXCR into one record per CDR3 protein. The sample shows about 960,000 distinct CDR3 sequences, approximately 18% of them seen only once. The specimen was blood, either unsorted or a sorted T cell fraction (not recorded which). All receptors come from a human donor who was either an allogeneic HSCT recipient or a stem cell or donor lymphocyte infusion donor (not recorded which). It is not recorded whose cells these are; they may come from a transplant donor.

Ten or more counts support this clonotype. This rearrangement joins TRBV4-3 to TRBJ2-5; D tentatively reads TRBD1 or TRBD2 (5 bases each). Trimming left V 4 bases short and J 3 bases short, with 12 bases between. CDR3 length equals 14 residues. Germline CDR1 is LGHNA and CDR2 is YSLEER. The chain's CDR3 is CASSRDLLKETQYF. DNA of the CDR3: TGCGCCAGCAGCCGGGACCTCCTTAAAGAGACCCAGTACTTC.

The chain is built from TRBV12-3 or TRBV12-4 and TRBJ1-2, with 8 bases matching TRBD1. The ends lost 9 bases at V and 8 bases at J; junction bases unmatched: 14. CDR3 size: 14 residues. CDR3 sequence reads: CASKAVDRVLGYTF. The CDR3 nucleotides are TGTGCCAGTAAAGCCGTGGACAGGGTGTTAGGCTACACCTTC.

The rearrangement joins TRBV5-1 to TRBJ2-1, with 9 bases lining up with TRBD1. Germline V gene sequence: CDR1 SGHRS, CDR2 YFSETQ. V trimming: 4 bases; J trimming: 8 bases; junction bases outside the gene matches: 10. This CDR3 has 15 amino acids. The CDR3 spells CASSAGQGNIHEQFF. The CDR3 bases are TGCGCCAGCAGCGCAGGACAGGGGAACATACATGAGCAGTTCTTC.

J is TRBJ2-1 and V is TRBV19; 7 bases match TRBD2. The CDR3 contains 14 residues. The V segment lost 7 bases and the J segment 8 bases; nucleotides outside the gene matches: 11. CDR1 is LNHDA, CDR2 SQIVND, per germline (reference sequence). The CDR3 DNA is TGTGCCAGTAAGGGTCCAGCGGGACGGTATGAGCAGTTCTTC. It codes for CASKGPAGRYEQFF.

CDR3 nucleotides: TGTGCCAGCAGCTTCCCCGGGACAACAGGGCATGAGCAGTTCTTC. As protein: CASSFPGTTGHEQFF. The chain couples TRBV7-9 to TRBJ2-1, with D perhaps matching TRBD1 (6 bases). Germline CDR1 is SEHNR and CDR2 is FQNEAQ (reference sequence). CDR3 size: 15 residues. Trimming took off 3 bases at V and 8 bases at J, with 17 bases between the two ends.

The V gene is TRBV25-1, the J gene TRBJ2-1, with a tentative D call TRBD2 (5 bases). V was pared by 4 bases and J by 5 bases, with 15 bases between. The CDR3 runs 15 residues. In germline, CDR1 is MGHDK, CDR2 SYGVNS. The DNA for the CDR3 is TGTGCCAGCAGTGCTCCGGAGAGGAGGCACAATGAGCAGTTCTTC. Translation: CASSAPERRHNEQFF. The whole variable domain, remainder taken from reference TRBV25-1 and TRBJ2-1, is EADIYQTPRYLVIGTGKKITLECSQTMGHDKMYWYQQDPGMELHLIHYSYGVNSTEKGDLSSESTVSRIRTEHFPLTLESARPSHTSQYLCASSAPERRHNEQFFGPGTRLTVL.

This clonotype was found a few times. DNA of the CDR3: TGTGCCAGCAGCGTCCCTAGCGGGAGATGGTCCGGGGAGCTGTTTTTT. Translation: CASSVPSGRWSGELFF. The J gene is TRBJ2-2, the V gene TRBV9; 10 nucleotides line up with TRBD2. With V trimmed by 2 bases and J by 6 bases, 7 bases remained unmatched. The CDR3 has 16 residues. The germline CDR1 and CDR2 sequences are SGDLS and YYNGEE.

CDR3 coding DNA: TGTGCCAGCAGCCAAGACCGAGGACCTTATGGCTACACCTTC. Residues: CASSQDRGPYGYTF. The rearrangement uses TRBV3-1 and TRBJ1-2, with D hard to call. There are 14 residues in the CDR3. Germline V CDR1 and CDR2: LGHDT, YNNKEL (reference sequence). The ends were cut back, 0 bases at V and 5 bases at J, with 10 bases in the middle.

This clonotype turned up a few times. The chain carries TRBV12-3 or TRBV12-4 and TRBJ1-2; 9 bases map to TRBD1. The CDR3 is made up of 15 amino acids. Trimming removed 6 bases from V and 4 bases from J; junction bases left unmatched: 9. The CDR3: CASSQGQGSSYGYTF. Here the CDR3 DNA reads TGTGCCAGCAGCCAAGGACAGGGGAGCAGCTATGGCTACACCTTC.

This chain connects TRBV6-1 to TRBJ2-1, with a weak D call TRBD2 (6 bases). The CDR3 has 15 amino acids. The V gene lost 4 bases and the J gene lost 0 bases, with 10 bases spanning the gap. Germline CDR1 and CDR2: MNHNS and SASEGT. CDR3 sequence reads: CASSGSGHSYNEQFF. CDR3 nucleotides: TGTGCCAGCAGTGGTAGCGGCCACTCCTACAATGAGCAGTTCTTC.

V gene TRBV7-8 combines with J gene TRBJ1-5, with TRBD1 identical over 10 bases. The J segment lost 1 base and the V segment lost 5 bases, leaving 8 bases of the junction unmatched. Per germline, CDR1 SGHVS and CDR2 FQNEAQ. CDR3 length: 17 residues. The CDR3 sequence: CASSRGTGEQSNQPQHF. CDR3 nucleotides: TGTGCCAGCAGCAGGGGGACAGGGGAACAAAGCAATCAGCCCCAGCATTTT.

This chain links TRBV12-3 or TRBV12-4 with TRBJ1-1; D is possibly TRBD1 (5 bases). V was trimmed by 9 bases and J by 4 bases, leaving 12 bases between them. This CDR3 region has 12 residues. DNA for the CDR3: TGTGCCAGTGGGGCCAGACTCACTGAAGCTTTCTTT. It is translated as CASGARLTEAFF.

The rearrangement joins TRBV6-2 or TRBV6-3 to TRBJ2-5; D unclear. The CDR3 length is 13 residues. Trimming took 4 bases from V and 7 from J, leaving 13 bases between them. The germline gives CDR1 MNHEY, CDR2 SVGEGT. This CDR3 reads CASSLGRPRTQYF. CDR3 nucleotides: TGTGCCAGCAGTTTAGGTCGCCCACGGACCCAGTACTTC.

This clonotype was seen only a few times. The rearrangement joins TRBV6-1 to TRBJ2-7; possible D gene TRBD1, 6 bases. This CDR3 spans 15 amino acids. CDR1 and CDR2 (germline): MNHNS, SASEGT. Trimming cost V 6 bases and J 7 bases, with 22 bases left between them. CDR3 in amino acids: CASRLGQGISGEQYF. CDR3 coding DNA: TGTGCCAGCAGACTCGGGCAGGGGATATCGGGGGAGCAGTACTTC.

This clonotype has just a few counts. The chain couples TRBV24-1 to TRBJ2-1; 8 nucleotides agree with TRBD2. The germline CDR1 and CDR2 sequences are KGHDR and SFDVKD. This CDR3 contains 15 residues. V trimming: 5 bases; J trimming: 7 bases; junction bases outside the gene matches: 9. The CDR3 DNA is TGTGCCACCAGTGTTACTAGCGGAGGAGGAAATGAGCAGTTCTTC. Its translation is CATSVTSGGGNEQFF.

V gene TRBV4-3 combines with J gene TRBJ2-2, with D possibly being TRBD2 (5 bases). Trimming pared 1 base from V and 6 bases from J, leaving 12 bases between. This CDR3 spans 15 amino acids. Germline CDR1 reads LGHNA; CDR2 reads YSLEER. The DNA of the CDR3 is TGCGCCAGCAGCCAAGTCCAACGGGGAGCCGGGGAGCTGTTTTTT. Protein sequence: CASSQVQRGAGELFF.

This chain connects TRBV4-2 to TRBJ2-7, with D perhaps matching TRBD1 (6 bases). Germline V gives CDR1 LGHNA, CDR2 YNFKEQ. The CDR3 spans 15 residues. V shed 2 bases and J shed 2 bases, with 13 bases lying between them. The CDR3 nucleotides read TGTGCCAGCAGCCAACCCGGACAGCGTACCTACGAGCAGTACTTC. This encodes CASSQPGQRTYEQYF.

This clonotype was found many times. The J gene is TRBJ2-7, the V gene TRBV27; D is undetermined. The CDR3 is made up of 15 amino acids. V was cut by 2 bases and J by 3 bases, with 14 bases left in between. The germline V gene has CDR1 MNHEY and CDR2 SMNVEV (reference sequence). The CDR3 loop is CASSLDGSLLYEQYF. DNA of the CDR3: TGTGCCAGCAGTTTAGACGGCTCCTTACTCTACGAGCAGTACTTC.

This clonotype was observed many times. The chain has TRBV11-1 and TRBJ2-1, with D maybe TRBD2 (6 bases). The CDR3 totals 21 residues. Germline CDR1 is SGHAT and CDR2 is FQDESV (reference sequence). V was clipped by 5 bases and J by 0 bases, with 29 bases between them. Here the CDR3 reads CASSQLGGPGPLTSSYNEQFF. CDR3 sequence (DNA): TGTGCCAGCAGCCAATTGGGGGGTCCGGGCCCACTTACCAGCTCCTACAATGAGCAGTTCTTC.

This clonotype was counted between two and nine times. The V gene is TRBV20-1, the J gene TRBJ2-1; D not certain. The CDR3 has 18 residues. V was trimmed by 1 base and J by 0 bases, leaving 19 bases between them. CDR1 is DFQATT, CDR2 SNEGSKA, per germline (reference sequence). The CDR3 bases are TGCAGTGCTAGAGTCGGACCCACCTCGGCTCCCTCCTACAATGAGCAGTTCTTC. This translates into CSARVGPTSAPSYNEQFF.

This chain links TRBV14 with TRBJ1-2, with 7 bases identical to TRBD1. This CDR3 region has 15 residues. V trimming: 0 bases; J trimming: 7 bases; junction bases outside the gene matches: 8. CDR1 and CDR2 from the germline V gene are SGHDN and FVKESK. The DNA for the CDR3 is TGTGCCAGCAGCCAAGAACGAGGGGGCGTAAGTGGCTACACCTTC. It codes for CASSQERGGVSGYTF.

In its sample, this clonotype was seen a few times. The chain carries TRBV6-1 and TRBJ1-4, with D uncertain. V lost 5 bases to trimming and J lost 10 bases, with 20 bases between them. The CDR3 sequence is 15 residues long. Germline V gene sequence: CDR1 MNHNS, CDR2 SASEGT. CDR3 DNA: TGTGCCAGCAGTCAAACCGCAAAGACAATGGGAAAACTGTTTTTT. Translated: CASSQTAKTMGKLFF.

In its sample, this clonotype was seen a few times. This sequence joins TRBV4-2 and TRBJ2-5; no clear D. The V gene lost 4 bases and the J gene lost 0 bases, with 15 bases spanning the gap. The CDR3 spans 16 residues. CDR1 LGHNA and CDR2 YNFKEQ come from the germline V gene. The CDR3 region is CASSPLLSSYQETQYF. CDR3 nucleotides: TGTGCCAGCAGCCCCTTATTAAGCTCTTACCAAGAGACCCAGTACTTC.

As to this clonotype: One end of the junction does not line up with germline, which may come from a read error. This chain joins TRBV12-3 or TRBV12-4 and TRBJ2-1, with 10 bases aligning to TRBD2. There are 17 residues in the CDR3. CDR3 protein: CASSPEAGGFSYNGQFF. The CDR3 DNA is TGTGCCAGCAGTCCCGAAGCGGGGGGGTTCTCCTACAATGGGCAGTTCTTC.

The chain couples TRBV20-1 to TRBJ2-3, with unresolved D. Trimming cost V 5 bases and J 0 bases, with 15 bases left between them. In germline, CDR1 is DFQATT, CDR2 SNEGSKA (reference sequence). The CDR3 sequence is 15 residues long. The CDR3 DNA is TGCAGTGCTGGTGGCCGCCTTTTGAGCACAGATACGCAGTATTTT. The encoded protein is CSAGGRLLSTDTQYF.

This chain uses TRBV29-1 with TRBJ1-1; unclear D gene. CDR1 SQVTM and CDR2 ANQGSEA come from the germline V gene. This CDR3 has 10 amino acids. V lost 8 bases to trimming and J lost 5 bases, with 9 bases between them. The chain's CDR3 is CSTSGTEAFF. As DNA, the CDR3 is TGCAGCACCTCGGGTACTGAAGCTTTCTTT.

This clonotype occurred a few times. For the CDR3, the DNA is TGTGCCAGCAGTTTAGGAAGACCGGCAGCCACCAAAGAGACCCAGTACTTC. Protein: CASSLGRPAATKETQYF. The chain is built from TRBV12-3 or TRBV12-4 and TRBJ2-5; D is undetermined. This CDR3 contains 17 residues. V shed 1 base and J shed 3 bases, with 18 bases lying between them.

V is TRBV10-3 and J is TRBJ1-2; D unclear. CDR3 length: 14 residues. Germline CDR1 is ENHRY and CDR2 is SYGVKD. The V gene lost 10 bases and the J gene lost 3 bases, with 18 bases spanning the gap. CDR3 in amino acids: CATSNWKSDYGYTF. In DNA, the CDR3 is TGTGCCACATCAAACTGGAAGTCAGACTATGGCTACACCTTC.